This TCR beta chain is drawn from a study of blood T cell repertoires in COVID-19. CDR1 is GTSNPN, CDR2 SVGIG, per germline (reference sequence). Trimming removed 3 bases at V and 4 bases at J, with 15 bases between. CDR3 length equals 14 residues. Produced via immunoSEQ multiplex PCR; TCRdb's table is partial and in-frame only. The sample shows 100,000 or so clones, more than 90% of them seen only once. The receptor was derived from a man aged 18 to 30 with acute or convalescent COVID-19. This chain joins TRBV30 and TRBJ1-2, with D possibly TRBD1 on 6 matching bases. Sequenced input: peripheral blood. As DNA, the CDR3 is TGTGCCTGGAGCCGTGGGGGGGCGACCTATGGCTACACCTTC. Translation gives CAWSRGGATYGYTF.